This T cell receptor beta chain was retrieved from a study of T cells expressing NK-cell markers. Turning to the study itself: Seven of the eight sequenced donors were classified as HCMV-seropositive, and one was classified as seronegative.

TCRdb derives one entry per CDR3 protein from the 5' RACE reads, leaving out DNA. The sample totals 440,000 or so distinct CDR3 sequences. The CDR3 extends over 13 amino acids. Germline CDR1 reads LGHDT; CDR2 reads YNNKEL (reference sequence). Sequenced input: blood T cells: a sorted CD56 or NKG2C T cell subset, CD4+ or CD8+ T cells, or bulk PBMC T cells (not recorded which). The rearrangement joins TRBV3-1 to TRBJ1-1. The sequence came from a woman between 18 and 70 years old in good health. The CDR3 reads CASSQDEVGEAFF.